This T cell receptor (beta chain) was recorded in a study of blood T cell repertoires in COVID-19. This study enrolled people aged about 18 to 100 from 24 US geographic areas. Germline CDR1 MNHEY, CDR2 SMNVEV (reference sequence). Trimming removed 3 bases at V and 1 base at J, with 15 bases between. The CDR3 extends over 17 amino acids. The protocol was immunoSEQ multiplex PCR, while the TCRdb copy is restricted to in-frame clones and leaves out a portion. This table has a few hundred thousand clones, roughly 80% appearing once. V usage is TRBV27 and J usage is TRBJ2-2; possible D gene TRBD1, 5 bases. The source of this sequence is a man aged 30-40 years with acute COVID-19. The sequenced sample was PBMCs or T cells enriched from blood (not recorded which). The chain's CDR3 is CASSFFPRQGNTGELFF. CDR3 nucleotides: TGTGCCAGCAGTTTCTTCCCCAGGCAGGGGAACACCGGGGAGCTGTTTTTT.